These T cell receptor beta chains were read from a single sample in a study of OX40 agonist ivuxolimab in advanced cancers. The table came from immunoSEQ multiplex PCR; TCRdb's copy has only in-frame clones and leaves some out. The sample includes roughly 70,000 clones, approximately 84% of them seen just once. The source was CD4+ or CD8+ T cells sorted from blood, collected in a trial of the OX40 agonist ivuxolimab. These receptors all come from an adult with an advanced solid tumor such as melanoma, head and neck, liver or kidney cancer. The conserved cysteine and the conserved F or W are not part of the CDR3 here.

cdr3_aa | v_call
ASSPHRGGKFDGYT | TRBV7-6
ASSFPGAPNNEQF | TRBV6-5
ASSSKRSSYEQY | TRBV28
ASSGRGAQDNEQF | TRBV4-1
SVDTGARTTEAF | TRBV29-1
ASSDRTSGTTGELF | TRBV9
ASSVAIGQGRDTGNTIY | TRBV9
ASSPGTGPSSGNTIY | TRBV5-1
ASSLGASNQPQH | TRBV7-2
ASSRSGTVSYEQY | TRBV7-2
ASSVVTGVGETQY | TRBV6-1
ASSPPLITGGGLSNQPQH | TRBV18
ASRYRDRYYGYT | TRBV28
ASSLTRPVMETQY | TRBV11-2
ASSLRGGRNSGNTIY | TRBV13
AWRSYELEQY | TRBV30
ASTLAGGPGEQF | TRBV9
ASSTGQNQPQH | TRBV19
ASSPGVGQANYGYT | TRBV18
ASTTAGVVREQY | TRBV28
ASGQGRTEAF | TRBV28
ASSSRGTSGSQEQY | TRBV7-6
ASSSDRVQPQH | TRBV28
ASSFTGHSGNTIY | TRBV11-1
ASSQDKGRRTGANVLT | TRBV4-2
ASSFRVNGELF | TRBV7-3